A single sample is the source of the 18 T cell receptor beta chains below, sequenced in a study of radiotherapy plus CTLA-4 blockade in lung cancer. TCRdb's table, derived via immunoSEQ multiplex PCR, lists solely in-frame clones and lacks some. The sample yields approximately 28,000 clones, approximately 80% seen once. The sequencing used peripheral blood, collected from a patient treated with radiotherapy plus ipilimumab. The receptors stem from a human donor with non-small cell lung cancer that progressed on radiotherapy plus ipilimumab.

J is TRBJ2-3 and V is TRBV6-1; 11 bases align to TRBD2. The germline gives CDR1 MNHNS, CDR2 SASEGT. V lost 4 bases and J lost 2; bases outside the gene matches: 8. This CDR3 is 17 amino acids long. CDR3 amino acids: CASSASLGLADTDTQYF. In DNA, the CDR3 is TGTGCCAGCAGTGCATCCCTGGGACTAGCGGACACAGATACGCAGTATTTT.

The chain joins TRBV29-1 to TRBJ1-2, with D possibly matching TRBD1 (6 bases). CDR3 length: 15 amino acids. V lost 1 base and J 3 bases, leaving 15 bases between the germline ends. Germline CDR1 SQVTM, CDR2 ANQGSEA. This CDR3 reads CSVEVRVDRYYGYTF. The CDR3 region has the DNA TGCAGCGTTGAAGTTCGAGTAGACAGGTACTATGGCTACACCTTC.

The chain uses TRBV19 and TRBJ1-1, with D possibly matching TRBD1 (6 bases). The CDR3 is 13 residues long. The germline V and J ends were trimmed by 5 bases and 4 bases, with 11 bases remaining between them. The germline CDR1 and CDR2 sequences are LNHDA and SQIVND (reference sequence). CDR3 nucleotides: TGTGCCAGTAGTGCAGGGGTCGGCACTGAAGCTTTCTTT. It is translated as CASSAGVGTEAFF.

The rearrangement uses TRBV5-6 and TRBJ1-2, with D maybe TRBD1 (5 bases). CDR1 and CDR2 (germline): SGHDT, YYEEEE. This CDR3 has 13 residues. Trimming took 4 bases from V and 4 from J, leaving 11 bases between them. The CDR3 nucleotides read TGTGCCAGCAGCCGGGGGACCAGCTATGGCTACACCTTC. It yields the protein CASSRGTSYGYTF.

This clone has a handful of counts. This chain joins TRBV10-2 and TRBJ2-7, with 9 bases identical to TRBD2. Germline V gene sequence: CDR1 WSHSY, CDR2 SAAADI. The CDR3 has 17 residues. The V and J ends lost 3 bases and 0 bases, in that order; junction bases with no gene match: 9. Here the CDR3 reads CASSDLTSGRVSYEQYF. The CDR3 coding sequence is TGCGCCAGCAGTGATTTAACTAGCGGGCGGGTCTCCTACGAGCAGTACTTC.

The genes are TRBV5-6 and TRBJ2-2, with TRBD1 matching over 8 bases. J was trimmed by 4 bases and V by 2 bases; bases with no gene match: 1. This CDR3 region has 14 residues. Germline lookup yields CDR1 SGHDT and CDR2 YYEEEE. Here the CDR3 DNA reads TGTGCCAGCAGCTTTGGACAGGGCACCGGGGAGCTGTTTTTT. Its protein is CASSFGQGTGELFF.

Points on this clone: The junction differs from germline at one of its ends, possibly a read error. The rearrangement joins TRBV29-1 to TRBJ2-1; D tentatively reads TRBD1 or TRBD2 (5 bases each). This CDR3 has 11 amino acids. Germline V lookup: CDR1 SQVTM, CDR2 ANQGSEA. CDR3 in DNA: TGCAGCGTTGGAGTTTTGGGGGTCCAGGTCTTC. Amino acid sequence: CSVGVLGVQVF.

The chain couples TRBV4-1 to TRBJ1-4, with a tentative D call TRBD1 (6 bases). V lost 0 bases to trimming and J lost 8 bases, with 13 bases between them. The length of the CDR3 is 15 residues. Germline loops: CDR1 MGHRA, CDR2 YSYEKL. Here the CDR3 reads CASSQDRGQGEKLFF. CDR3 sequence (DNA): TGCGCCAGCAGCCAAGATCGGGGGCAGGGGGAAAAACTGTTTTTT.

CDR3 sequence: CASSTSTGVGNTEAFF. CDR3 in DNA: TGTGCCAGTAGTACATCGACAGGGGTCGGGAACACTGAAGCTTTCTTT. The chain combines TRBV19 with TRBJ1-1; TRBD1 agrees at 8 bases. This CDR3 has 16 residues. With 4 bases clipped from V and 1 base from J, the junction kept 8 bases outside the gene matches. The germline CDR1 and CDR2 sequences are LNHDA and SQIVND (reference sequence).

This chain uses TRBV9 with TRBJ2-1; D possibly corresponds to TRBD2 (6 bases). The germline CDR1 and CDR2 sequences are SGDLS and YYNGEE. V shed 4 bases and J shed 3 bases, with 14 bases lying between them. The CDR3 has 15 residues. The chain's CDR3 is CASSPSGRGYNEQFF. As DNA, the CDR3 is TGTGCCAGCAGCCCCTCCGGGCGGGGCTACAATGAGCAGTTCTTC.

V gene TRBV5-5 combines with J gene TRBJ1-2; D gene unclear. Trimming took 2 bases from V and 8 from J, leaving 19 bases between them. Germline V gene data show CDR1 as SGHKS and CDR2 as YYEKEE (reference sequence). The CDR3 extends over 15 amino acids. The CDR3 region is CASSLTGMGGGGYTF. In nucleotides, the CDR3 is TGTGCCAGCAGCTTAACGGGAATGGGTGGAGGAGGCTACACCTTC. Full variable domain (missing parts from reference TRBV5-5 and TRBJ1-2): DAGVTQSPTHLIKTRGQQVTLRCSPISGHKSVSWYQQVLGQGPQFIFQYYEKEERGRGNFPDRFSARQFPNYSSELNVNALLLGDSALYLCASSLTGMGGGGYTFGSGTRLTVV.

This clone was counted between two and nine times. The chain links TRBV27 to TRBJ2-1, with 10 bases fitting TRBD1. The CDR3 runs to 14 residues. CDR1 and CDR2 (germline): MNHEY, SMNVEV (reference sequence). V dropped 5 bases and J dropped 10; count of bases not matched to a gene: 8. The CDR3 reads CASSDLDRGYEQFF. The DNA for the CDR3 is TGTGCCAGCAGTGACTTGGACAGGGGGTACGAGCAGTTCTTC.

The rearrangement links TRBV19 to TRBJ1-2; D is uncertain. The V and J ends lost 8 bases and 3 bases respectively, with 4 bases between them. CDR1 is LNHDA and CDR2 is SQIVND in the germline V gene (reference sequence). There are 10 residues in the CDR3. The CDR3 DNA reads TGTGCCAGTCGAGACTATGGCTACACCTTC. This sequence encodes CASRDYGYTF.

The chain recombines TRBV6-1 with TRBJ1-4; D gene ambiguous. The V and J ends lost 3 bases and 5 bases respectively, with 7 bases between them. This CDR3 is 13 amino acids long. Germline loops: CDR1 MNHNS, CDR2 SASEGT. CDR3: CASSEVANEKLFF. The DNA of the CDR3 is TGTGCCAGCAGTGAGGTTGCGAATGAAAAACTGTTTTTT.

V is TRBV28 and J is TRBJ2-3, with TRBD2 identical over 8 bases. CDR3 size: 16 residues. The V gene end was trimmed by 5 bases and the J gene end by 6 bases; junction bases not matched to a gene: 13. Per the germline V gene, CDR1 is MDHEN and CDR2 is SYDVKM. The CDR3 reads CASSPLGAGGKDTQYF. CDR3 DNA: TGTGCCAGCAGTCCCCTCGGGGCGGGGGGAAAGGATACGCAGTATTTT.

The chain carries TRBV14 and TRBJ1-3; D gene ambiguous. The germline CDR1 and CDR2 sequences are SGHDN and FVKESK. Trimming left V 0 bases short and J 1 base short, with 10 bases between. CDR3 size: 16 residues. CDR3: CASSQDRRGSGNTIYF. In nucleotides, the CDR3 is TGTGCCAGCAGCCAAGATCGGCGGGGTTCTGGAAACACCATATATTTT.

V is TRBV10-2 and J is TRBJ2-7, with D possibly matching TRBD2 (5 bases). Between the trimmed V and J ends, which lost 2 bases and 0 bases, there was a span of 8 bases. This CDR3 spans 14 amino acids. Per the germline V gene, CDR1 is WSHSY and CDR2 is SAAADI. The CDR3: CASSEPSLSYEQYF. CDR3 coding DNA: TGCGCCAGCAGTGAGCCTAGCCTCTCCTACGAGCAGTACTTC.

The rearrangement links TRBV14 to TRBJ2-5; perhaps TRBD1 as D (6 bases). Trimming pared 4 bases from V and 5 bases from J, leaving 11 bases between. CDR1 and CDR2 from the germline V gene are SGHDN and FVKESK. The CDR3 loop spans 13 amino acids. CDR3: CASSRGQGETQYF. CDR3 nucleotides: TGTGCCAGCAGCCGGGGACAAGGGGAGACCCAGTACTTC. The whole variable domain, filled in from reference TRBV14 and TRBJ2-5, reads EAGVTQFPSHSVIEKGQTVTLRCDPISGHDNLYWYRRVMGKEIKFLLHFVKESKQDESGMPNNRFLAERTGGTYSTLKVQPAELEDSGVYFCASSRGQGETQYFGPGTRLLVL.